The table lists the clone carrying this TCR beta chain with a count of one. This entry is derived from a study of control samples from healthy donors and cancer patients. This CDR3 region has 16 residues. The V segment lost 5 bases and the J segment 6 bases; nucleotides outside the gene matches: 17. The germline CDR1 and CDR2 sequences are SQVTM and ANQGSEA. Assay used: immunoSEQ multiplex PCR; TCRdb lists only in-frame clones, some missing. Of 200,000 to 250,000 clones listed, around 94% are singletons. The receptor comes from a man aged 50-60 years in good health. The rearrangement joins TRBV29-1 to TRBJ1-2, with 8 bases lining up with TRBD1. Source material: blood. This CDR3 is CSVLIRLSGGLDGYTF. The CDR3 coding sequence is TGCAGCGTTCTAATCCGGTTGTCAGGGGGCCTAGATGGCTACACCTTC. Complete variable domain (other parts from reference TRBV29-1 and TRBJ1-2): SAVISQKPSRDICQRGTSLTIQCQVDSQVTMMFWYRQQPGQSLTLIATANQGSEATYESGFVIDKFPISRPNLTFSTLTVSNMSPEDSSIYLCSVLIRLSGGLDGYTFGSGTRLTVV.